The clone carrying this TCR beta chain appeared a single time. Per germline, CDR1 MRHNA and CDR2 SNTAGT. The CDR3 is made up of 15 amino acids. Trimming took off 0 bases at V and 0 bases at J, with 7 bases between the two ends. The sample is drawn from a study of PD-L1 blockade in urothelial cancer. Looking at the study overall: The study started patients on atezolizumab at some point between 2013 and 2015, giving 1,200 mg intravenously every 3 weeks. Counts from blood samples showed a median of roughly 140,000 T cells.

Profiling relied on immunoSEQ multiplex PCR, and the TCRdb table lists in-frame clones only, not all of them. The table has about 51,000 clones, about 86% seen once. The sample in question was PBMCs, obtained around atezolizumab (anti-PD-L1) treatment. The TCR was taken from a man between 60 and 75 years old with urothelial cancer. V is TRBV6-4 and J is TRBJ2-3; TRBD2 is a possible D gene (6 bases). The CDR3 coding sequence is TGTGCCAGCAGTGACTCAGGAGGGAGCACAGATACGCAGTATTTT. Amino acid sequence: CASSDSGGSTDTQYF.